The 6 T cell receptor beta chains below come from one sample, sequenced in a study of blood T cell repertoires in COVID-19 (dated by TCRdb to 2019 to 2021). Library preparation employed the immunoSEQ multiplex PCR assay. Imported from immuneACCESS, the table was reduced by TCRdb to in-frame sequences with V and J called. These copies leave out some clones; in studies compared against another copy, an unresolved V gene accounts for under half, and the cause of the remainder is not known. The sample records hundreds of thousands of clones, roughly 89% of which are singletons. The top ten hold around 1.4% of the sample. Input material: peripheral blood. These receptors were obtained from a woman aged 25-40 years with active or convalescent COVID-19.

V usage is TRBV21-1 and J usage is TRBJ1-5; the table's D gene call, TRBD1, was not cross checked with the DNA. TRBV21-1 is flagged as a pseudogene. There are 16 residues in the CDR3. The CDR3 nucleotides are TGTGCCAGCAACATAAACGGACAGCTTAAGAGTCAGCCCCAGCATTTT. It is translated as CASNINGQLKSQPQHF.

The chain joins TRBV6-5 to TRBJ2-7, with 10 bases fitting TRBD1. V trimming: 6 bases; J trimming: 3 bases; junction bases outside the gene matches: 8. Germline CDR1 is MNHEY and CDR2 is SVGAGI. There are 15 residues in the CDR3. CDR3 region: CASSRDWTGGYEQYF. Here the CDR3 DNA reads TGTGCCAGCAGCCGTGACTGGACAGGGGGCTACGAGCAGTACTTC.

The chain couples TRBV7-2 to TRBJ1-2; 8 nucleotides align to TRBD1. The CDR3 covers 17 residues. After removal of 5 bases from V and 1 base from J, the junction contained 12 bases not matched to a gene. Germline loops: CDR1 SGHTA, CDR2 FQGNSA. CDR3 amino acids: CASSPLPGQAGNYGYTF. As DNA, the CDR3 is TGTGCCAGCAGCCCCCTCCCGGGACAGGCCGGTAACTATGGCTACACCTTC.

The chain recombines TRBV29-1 with TRBJ2-1; perhaps TRBD2 as D (5 bases). The length of the CDR3 is 12 residues. Per germline, CDR1 SQVTM and CDR2 ANQGSEA. V dropped 2 bases and J dropped 9 bases, with 11 bases sitting between them. The CDR3 DNA sequence: TGCAGCGTTGAATTACTAGAGGGTGAGCAGTTCTTC. It translates to CSVELLEGEQFF.

The rearrangement joins TRBV5-6 to TRBJ1-1; D is uncertain. Between the trimmed V and J ends, which lost 4 bases and 1 base, there was a span of 11 bases. CDR3 length: 14 residues. Germline V gene sequence: CDR1 SGHDT, CDR2 YYEEEE. The CDR3 is CASSRGVANTEAFF. The CDR3, as DNA: TGTGCCAGCAGCCGGGGAGTTGCGAACACTGAAGCTTTCTTT.

The genes are TRBV4-1 and TRBJ2-1; 8 bases line up with TRBD2. Germline lookup yields CDR1 MGHRA and CDR2 YSYEKL. Trimming took 0 bases from V and 3 from J; bases not matched to a gene: 4. This CDR3 spans 16 amino acids. The CDR3 loop is CASSQEAGVLYNEQFF. CDR3 sequence (DNA): TGCGCCAGCAGCCAAGAAGCGGGAGTGCTCTACAATGAGCAGTTCTTC.